This T cell receptor beta chain was identified in a study of blood T cell repertoires in COVID-19 (dated by TCRdb to between 2020 and 2021). Regarding the complete study: Collaborator samples came from the United States, Italy and Spain and covered acute and convalescent phases of COVID-19. The prospective study material was composed of cDNA or gDNA derived from T cells, B-cell-depleted T cells, or PBMCs. The dataset comprised deeply sampled blood TCRbeta repertoires from subjects exposed to, actively infected with, or recovered from COVID-19. The repertoires were released in a freely available public database meant as a resource for research on the immune response to SARS-CoV-2. Samples were obtained from the ongoing ImmuneRACE study (first 160 participants) and from 1,254 subjects provided by 6 global collaborators. Nearly every sample came with metadata listing a de-identified subject ID, COVID-19 status, age in years and sex. Where available, HLA class I and class II types were taken from metadata supplied by the sample provider and were not determined by assay-based typing. Overall study results and their limits: The amount of clinical and demographic metadata varied by source and participant and was provided uncurated.

TCRbeta CDR3 regions were amplified from genomic DNA using the immunoSEQ Assay, a bias-controlled multiplex PCR. The authors' analysis ran thus. The number of nucleated cells in each sample was estimated by amplification of reference gene primers within the assay. To quantify the absolute abundance of each unique TCRbeta CDR3 rearrangement, sequence reads were collapsed and filtered. For each sample, productive Simpson clonality was calculated as the square root of Simpson's diversity index across productive rearrangements. Here the immuneACCESS table is served through TCRdb, limited to in-frame sequences with V and J called. Missing clones are a known gap in these copies; in checked studies unresolved V genes cover under half, and the rest lacks a known reason. The V and J calls and clone size were taken over from that table, and D and trimming were inferred from the DNA. The sample table shows roughly 300,000 clones, and approximately 85% are seen once. The top ten hold more than 7.5% of the sample.

Collaborating institutions collected whole blood in K2EDTA tubes following their own protocols. Collaborator samples were shipped for TCRbeta analysis as frozen whole blood, isolated PBMCs, or DNA extracted from either sample type. CDR1 and CDR2, looked up from the germline V gene, are SGHDT and YYEEEE. V and J lose 2 bases and 2 bases, and a span of 5 bases separates them. The CDR3, from cysteine to phenylalanine, totals 13 residues. Of all the DNA, just the CDR3 is kept, 39 bases in frame from base 1. As for this clone: The clone's antigen remains unknown. Per-base qualities were not stored, and no clone one base away is much larger.

This clonotype was obtained from a young man with active or convalescent COVID-19. The rearrangement combines TRBV5-6 with TRBJ1-5; the D segment cannot be called with confidence. Sequences were obtained from peripheral blood. DNA sequence: TGTGCCAGCAGCTTTTCAGGCAATCAGCCCCAGCATTTT. Its protein product is CASSFSGNQPQHF.